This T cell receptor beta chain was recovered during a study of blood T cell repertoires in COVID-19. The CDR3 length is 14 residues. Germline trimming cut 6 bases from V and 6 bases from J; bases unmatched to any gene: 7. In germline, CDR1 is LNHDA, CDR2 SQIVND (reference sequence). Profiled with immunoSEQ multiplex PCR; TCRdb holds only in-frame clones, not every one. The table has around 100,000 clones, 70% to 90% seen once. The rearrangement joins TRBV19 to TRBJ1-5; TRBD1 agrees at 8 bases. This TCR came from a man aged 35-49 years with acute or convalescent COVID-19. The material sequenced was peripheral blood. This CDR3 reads CASSRTGKGQPQHF. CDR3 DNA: TGTGCCAGTAGCCGGACAGGGAAGGGTCAGCCCCAGCATTTT.